A single sample is the source of the 14 T cell receptor beta chains below, sequenced in a study of T cells after yellow fever vaccination. Using its own MiXCR run on the 5' RACE reads, TCRdb lists one record per CDR3 protein. Altogether roughly 330,000 distinct CDR3 sequences are present, approximately 3.9% being singletons, with the ten largest covering approximately 24%. Sequencing used PBMCs, obtained 5 days after the yellow fever booster vaccination. The receptor source for this set is a man between 18 and 35 years old who received the YFV17D yellow fever vaccine.

CDR3 nucleotide sequence: TGTGCCAGTAGTATAGAACCGGCAGGGGGCTACGAGCAGTACTTC. Translated, it gives CASSIEPAGGYEQYF. The V call is TRBV19, the J call TRBJ2-7; 7 bases are a match to TRBD1. CDR3 length equals 15 residues. CDR1 is LNHDA, CDR2 SQIVND, per germline (reference sequence). Trimming at V came to 0 bases and at J to 3 bases, leaving 5 bases not matched to a gene. Variable domain in full (rest from reference TRBV19 and TRBJ2-7): DGGITQSPKYLFRKEGQNVTLSCEQNLNHDAMYWYRQDPGQGLRLIYYSQIVNDFQKGDIAEGYSVSREKKESFPLTVTSAQKNPTAFYLCASSIEPAGGYEQYFGPGTRLTVT.

This clonotype was recorded at least ten times. The chain links TRBV12-3 or TRBV12-4 to TRBJ2-3, with a tentative D call TRBD2 (5 bases). V was clipped by 6 bases and J by 2 bases, with 15 bases between them. CDR3 length equals 15 residues. In DNA, the CDR3 is TGTGCCAGCAGGAGACCGGGATCTAACACAGATACGCAGTATTTT. Translated, it gives CASRRPGSNTDTQYF.

This clonotype has only a few counts. The chain combines TRBV5-4 with TRBJ2-3, with D perhaps matching TRBD1 (6 bases). The CDR3 extends over 15 amino acids. Germline loops: CDR1 SGHNT, CDR2 YYREEE (reference sequence). V shed 4 bases and J shed 0 bases, with 12 bases lying between them. In DNA form, the CDR3 reads TGTGCCAGCAGCGCGGACAGTACTAGCACAGATACGCAGTATTTT. As protein: CASSADSTSTDTQYF.

This clonotype was observed a few times. The V call is TRBV7-2, the J call TRBJ2-4; D may be TRBD1 or TRBD2 (5 bases each). Germline loops: CDR1 SGHTA, CDR2 FQGNSA. The length of the CDR3 is 13 residues. V shed 4 bases and J shed 11 bases, with 15 bases lying between them. The CDR3 protein is CASSWLGTAVQYF. The CDR3 coding sequence is TGTGCCAGCAGCTGGTTAGGGACCGCAGTTCAGTACTTC. Supplemented by reference TRBV7-2 and TRBJ2-4, the full variable domain reads GAGVSQSPSNKVTEKGKDVELRCDPISGHTALYWYRQSLGQGLEFLIYFQGNSAPDKSGLPSDRFSAERTGGSVSTLTIQRTQQEDSAVYLCASSWLGTAVQYFGAGTRLSVL.

This clonotype was seen many times. This chain links TRBV30 with TRBJ2-1; D is undetermined. Germline CDR1 GTSNPN, CDR2 SVGIG (reference sequence). The CDR3 runs 12 residues. V was clipped by 3 bases and J by 1 base, with 4 bases between them. As DNA, the CDR3 is TGTGCCTGGAGAGCGTCCTACAATGAGCAGTTCTTC. Protein product: CAWRASYNEQFF.

Ten or more counts support this clonotype. This chain joins TRBV6-2 or TRBV6-3 and TRBJ1-2, with D hard to call. V lost 6 bases and J 4 bases, leaving 9 bases between the germline ends. Germline V gives CDR1 MNHEY, CDR2 SVGEGT. This CDR3 spans 12 amino acids. The CDR3 DNA sequence: TGTGCCAGCAGGCCCCGGGCCTATGGCTACACCTTC. Translated, it gives CASRPRAYGYTF.

This clonotype occurred a few times. V gene TRBV30 combines with J gene TRBJ1-1, with D unclear. The CDR3 sequence is 11 residues long. V was clipped by 5 bases and J by 4 bases, with 8 bases between them. CDR1 is GTSNPN and CDR2 is SVGIG in the germline V gene (reference sequence). Here the CDR3 reads CAWRKATEAFF. The CDR3 coding sequence is TGTGCCTGGCGAAAGGCCACTGAAGCTTTCTTT.

The chain links TRBV6-5 to TRBJ1-5; possibly TRBD1 for D (6 bases). CDR1 and CDR2 (germline): MNHEY, SVGAGI. The CDR3 is 15 residues long. V was clipped by 3 bases and J by 2 bases, with 11 bases between them. The DNA for the CDR3 is TGTGCCAGCAGTTATGTAAGGGGGGGCAATCAGCCCCAGCATTTT. This gives the protein CASSYVRGGNQPQHF.

This clonotype came up many times. The rearrangement uses TRBV7-2 and TRBJ2-1; 7 bases agree with TRBD1. With 5 bases clipped from V and 6 bases from J, the junction kept 4 bases outside the gene matches. Germline-derived CDR1 and CDR2 are SGHTA and FQGNSA. The CDR3 contains 13 residues. The DNA of the CDR3 is TGTGCCAGCAGCCGACAGGGATTCAATGAGCAGTTCTTC. Residues: CASSRQGFNEQFF.

This clonotype has just a few counts. This chain joins TRBV28 and TRBJ2-5; D tentatively reads TRBD1 or TRBD2 (5 bases each). Germline CDR1 is MDHEN and CDR2 is SYDVKM. V lost 4 bases and J 7 bases, leaving 13 bases between the germline ends. The CDR3 extends over 13 amino acids. The chain's CDR3 is CASSSNRDGTQYF. Here the CDR3 DNA reads TGTGCCAGCAGTTCCAACCGGGACGGGACCCAGTACTTC.

V is TRBV20-1 and J is TRBJ2-1; no definite D call. The CDR3 sequence is 11 residues long. Germline CDR1 and CDR2: DFQATT and SNEGSKA (reference sequence). V was shortened by 2 bases and J by 9 bases, with 8 bases between the two germline ends. CDR3 sequence: CSARKDSEQFF. CDR3 coding DNA: TGCAGTGCTAGAAAGGATAGTGAGCAGTTCTTC.

This clonotype came up a few times. The chain links TRBV5-1 to TRBJ1-6, with TRBD1 identical over 7 bases. J was trimmed by 2 bases and V by 4 bases; bases with no gene match: 6. Germline-derived CDR1 and CDR2 are SGHRS and YFSETQ. The CDR3 extends over 16 amino acids. CDR3 bases: TGCGCCAGCAGCACATCAGGGGGTGCCTATAATTCACCCCTCCACTTT. Encoded protein: CASSTSGGAYNSPLHF.

This clonotype showed up just a few times. V gene TRBV5-1 combines with J gene TRBJ1-2, with D tentatively TRBD1 (5 bases). The CDR3 is made up of 13 amino acids. Trimming shortened V by 4 bases and J by 0 bases, and 7 bases separated the two germline ends. The germline gives CDR1 SGHRS, CDR2 YFSETQ. CDR3 amino acids: CASSVTANYGYTF. DNA for the CDR3: TGCGCCAGCAGCGTGACAGCTAACTATGGCTACACCTTC. Full variable domain (outside the CDR3, taken from reference TRBV5-1 and TRBJ1-2): KAGVTQTPRYLIKTRGQQVTLSCSPISGHRSVSWYQQTPGQGLQFLFEYFSETQRNKGNFPGRFSGRQFSNSRSEMNVSTLELGDSALYLCASSVTANYGYTFGSGTRLTVV.

The sample holds a few counts of this clonotype. The rearrangement links TRBV12-3 or TRBV12-4 to TRBJ1-2; D call uncertain. This CDR3 spans 13 amino acids. The V and J ends lost 4 bases and 4 bases respectively, with 10 bases between them. The CDR3 protein is CASSSAWAYGYTF. CDR3 in DNA: TGTGCCAGCAGTTCGGCCTGGGCCTATGGCTACACCTTC.